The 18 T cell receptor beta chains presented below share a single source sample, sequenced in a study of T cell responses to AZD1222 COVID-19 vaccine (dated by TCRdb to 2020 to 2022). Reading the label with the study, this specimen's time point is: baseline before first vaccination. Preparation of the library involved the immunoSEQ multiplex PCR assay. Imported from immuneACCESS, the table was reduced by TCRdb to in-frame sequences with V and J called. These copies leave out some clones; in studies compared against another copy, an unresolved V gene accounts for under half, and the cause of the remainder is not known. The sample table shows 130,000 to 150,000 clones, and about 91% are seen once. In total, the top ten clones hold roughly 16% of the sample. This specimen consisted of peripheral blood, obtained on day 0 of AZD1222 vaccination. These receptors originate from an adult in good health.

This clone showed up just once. This CDR3 reads CASSGTEGRTDTQYF. The DNA for the CDR3 is TGTGCCAGCAGCGGGACCGAAGGAAGAACAGATACGCAGTATTTT. The V and J genes are TRBV6-1 and TRBJ2-3; possibly TRBD1 or TRBD2 for D (5 bases each). Per the germline V gene, CDR1 is MNHNS and CDR2 is SASEGT. The CDR3 is 15 amino acids. The V end was cut by 6 bases, the J end by 3 bases, with 16 bases between.

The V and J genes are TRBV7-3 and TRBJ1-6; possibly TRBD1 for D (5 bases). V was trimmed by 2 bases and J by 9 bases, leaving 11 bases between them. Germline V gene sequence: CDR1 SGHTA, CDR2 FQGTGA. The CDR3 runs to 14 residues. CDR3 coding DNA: TGTGCCAGCAGCTTATCGGGGGGAGGTTCACCCCTCCACTTT. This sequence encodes CASSLSGGGSPLHF.

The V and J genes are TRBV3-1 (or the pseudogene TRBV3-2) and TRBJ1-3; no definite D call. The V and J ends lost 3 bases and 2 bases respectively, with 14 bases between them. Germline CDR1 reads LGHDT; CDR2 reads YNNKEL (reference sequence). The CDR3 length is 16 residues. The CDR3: CASSQFPRRAGNTIYF. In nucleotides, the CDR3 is TGTGCCAGCAGCCAGTTTCCCAGACGAGCTGGAAACACCATATATTTT.

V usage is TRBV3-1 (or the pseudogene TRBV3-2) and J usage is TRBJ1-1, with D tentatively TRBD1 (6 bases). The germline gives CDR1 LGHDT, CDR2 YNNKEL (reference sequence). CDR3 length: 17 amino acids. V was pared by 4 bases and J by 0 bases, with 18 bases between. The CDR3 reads CASSLQTGSFLNTEAFF. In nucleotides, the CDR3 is TGTGCCAGCAGCCTACAAACAGGGAGTTTTTTGAACACTGAAGCTTTCTTT.

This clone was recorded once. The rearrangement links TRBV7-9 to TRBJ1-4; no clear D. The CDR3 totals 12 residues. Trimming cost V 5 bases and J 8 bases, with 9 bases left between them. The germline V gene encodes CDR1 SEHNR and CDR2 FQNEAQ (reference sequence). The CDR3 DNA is TGTGCCAGCAGCCCGAGTGGAGAAAAACTGTTTTTT. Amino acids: CASSPSGEKLFF. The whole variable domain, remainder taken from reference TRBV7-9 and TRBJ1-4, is DTGVSQNPRHKITKRGQNVTFRCDPISEHNRLYWYRQTLGQGPEFLTYFQNEAQLEKSRLLSDRFSAERPKGSFSTLEIQRTEQGDSAMYLCASSPSGEKLFFGSGTQLSVL.

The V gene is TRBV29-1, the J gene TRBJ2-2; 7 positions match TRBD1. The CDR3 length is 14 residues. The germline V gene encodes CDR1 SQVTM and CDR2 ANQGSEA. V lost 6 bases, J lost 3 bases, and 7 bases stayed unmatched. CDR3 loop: CSVLGQVHTGELFF. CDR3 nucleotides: TGCAGCGTCTTAGGACAGGTTCACACCGGGGAGCTGTTTTTT.

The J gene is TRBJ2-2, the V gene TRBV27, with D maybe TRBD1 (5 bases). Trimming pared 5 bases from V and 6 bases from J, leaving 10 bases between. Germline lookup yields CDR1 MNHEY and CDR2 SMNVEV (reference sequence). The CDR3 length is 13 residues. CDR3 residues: CASSGKGPGELFF. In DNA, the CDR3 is TGTGCCAGCAGTGGGAAGGGGCCCGGGGAGCTGTTTTTT.

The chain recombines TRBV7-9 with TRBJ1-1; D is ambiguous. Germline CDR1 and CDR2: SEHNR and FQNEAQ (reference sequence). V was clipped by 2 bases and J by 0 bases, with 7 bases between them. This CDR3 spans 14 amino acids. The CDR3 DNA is TGTGCCAGCAGCTTACCACAGTTGAACACTGAAGCTTTCTTT. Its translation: CASSLPQLNTEAFF.

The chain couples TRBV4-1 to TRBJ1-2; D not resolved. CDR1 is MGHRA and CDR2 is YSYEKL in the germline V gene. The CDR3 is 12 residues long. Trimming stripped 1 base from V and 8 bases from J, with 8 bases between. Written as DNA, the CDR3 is TGCGCCAGCAGCCAAGTGGGCCTAGGCTACACCTTC. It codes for CASSQVGLGYTF.

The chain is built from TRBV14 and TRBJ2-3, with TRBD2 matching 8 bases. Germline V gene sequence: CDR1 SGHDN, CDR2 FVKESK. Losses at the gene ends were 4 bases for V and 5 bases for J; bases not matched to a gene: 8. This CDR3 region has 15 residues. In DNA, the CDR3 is TGTGCCAGCAGCCCCCTCGGGGGGGTGGTAGATACGCAGTATTTT. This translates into CASSPLGGVVDTQYF.

The CDR3 loop reads CASSEDGRNQPQHF. The CDR3 bases are TGTGCCAGCTCAGAGGACGGCCGCAATCAGCCCCAGCATTTT. This chain joins TRBV18 and TRBJ1-5; D call uncertain. The CDR3 covers 14 residues. Trimming took 5 bases from V and 2 from J, leaving 10 bases between them. The germline CDR1 and CDR2 sequences are KGHSH and LQKENI.

CDR3 coding DNA: TGTGCCAGCAGCTCAACGCGGGGGAGATCACCCCTCCACTTT. It translates to CASSSTRGRSPLHF. This chain uses TRBV5-4 with TRBJ1-6; D perhaps matches TRBD1 (5 bases). The CDR3 has 14 amino acids. Trimming took off 3 bases at V and 10 bases at J, with 14 bases between the two ends. Per the germline V gene, CDR1 is SGHNT and CDR2 is YYREEE (reference sequence).

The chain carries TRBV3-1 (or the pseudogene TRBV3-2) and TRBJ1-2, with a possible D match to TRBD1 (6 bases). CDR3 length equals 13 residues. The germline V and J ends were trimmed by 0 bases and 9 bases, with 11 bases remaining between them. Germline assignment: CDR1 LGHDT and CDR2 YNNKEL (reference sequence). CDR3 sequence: CASSQEGTHRYTF. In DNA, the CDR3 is TGTGCCAGCAGCCAAGAGGGGACACACCGCTACACCTTC.

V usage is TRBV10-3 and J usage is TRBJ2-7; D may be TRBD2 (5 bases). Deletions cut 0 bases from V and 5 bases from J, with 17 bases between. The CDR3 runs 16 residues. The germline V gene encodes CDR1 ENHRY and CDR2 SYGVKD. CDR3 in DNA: TGTGCCATCAGTGAGTCAGGGTGGGGAGCGGACGACGAGCAGTACTTC. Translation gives CAISESGWGADDEQYF.

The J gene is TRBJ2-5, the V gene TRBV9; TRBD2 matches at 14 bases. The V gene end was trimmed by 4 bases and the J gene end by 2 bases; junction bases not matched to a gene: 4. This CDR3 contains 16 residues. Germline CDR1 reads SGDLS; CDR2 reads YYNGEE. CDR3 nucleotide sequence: TGTGCCAGCAGCTTTCGACTAGCGGGGGGGCAAGAGACCCAGTACTTC. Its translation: CASSFRLAGGQETQYF. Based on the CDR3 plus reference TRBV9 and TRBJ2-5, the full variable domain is DSGVTQTPKHLITATGQRVTLRCSPRSGDLSVYWYQQSLDQGLQFLIQYYNGEERAKGNILERFSAQQFPDLHSELNLSSLELGDSALYFCASSFRLAGGQETQYFGPGTRLLVL.

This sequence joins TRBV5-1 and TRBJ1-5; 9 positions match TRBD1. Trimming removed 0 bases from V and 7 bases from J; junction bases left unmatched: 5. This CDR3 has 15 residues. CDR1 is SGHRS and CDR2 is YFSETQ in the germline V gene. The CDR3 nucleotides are TGCGCCAGCAGCTTGGCGGGACAGGGCGGACAGCCCCAGCATTTT. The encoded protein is CASSLAGQGGQPQHF.

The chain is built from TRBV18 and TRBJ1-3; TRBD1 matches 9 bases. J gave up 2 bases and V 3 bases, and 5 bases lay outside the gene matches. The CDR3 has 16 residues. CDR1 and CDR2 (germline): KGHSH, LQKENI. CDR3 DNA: TGTGCCAGCTCACCGGGGACAGGGAGGACTGGAAACACCATATATTTT. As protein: CASSPGTGRTGNTIYF. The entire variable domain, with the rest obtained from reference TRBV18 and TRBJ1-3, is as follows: NAGVMQNPRHLVRRRGQEARLRCSPMKGHSHVYWYRQLPEEGLKFMVYLQKENIIDESGMPKERFSAEFPKEGPSILRIQQVVRGDSAAYFCASSPGTGRTGNTIYFGEGSWLTVV.

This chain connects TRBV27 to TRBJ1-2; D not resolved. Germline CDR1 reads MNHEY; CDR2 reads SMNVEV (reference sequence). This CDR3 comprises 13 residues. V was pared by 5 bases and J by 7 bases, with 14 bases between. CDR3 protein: CASSINPRGGYTF. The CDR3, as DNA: TGTGCCAGCAGTATCAACCCGAGAGGTGGCTACACCTTC.